This T cell receptor beta chain appears in the sequencing data of a study of shared clonotypes between healthy human individuals. Details on this clone: Its antigen is unknown.

General study points: Even with large depth, rarefaction showed that sorted-subset sequencing was incomplete. The study sampled only blood, and tissue repertoires likely differ.

Libraries were prepared by immunoSEQ multiplex PCR; TCRdb keeps only in-frame clonotypes and omits some of them. The table has 2 million to 2.5 million clones, 90% to 95% seen once. CD45RO-negative CD8 cells positively selected for CCR7 made up the naive population, which excluded terminally differentiated effector memory CD45RA+ cells. This CDR3 comprises 12 residues. In germline, CDR1 is SGHDN, CDR2 FVKESK. V lost 4 bases to trimming and J lost 6 bases, with 10 bases between them. Sequenced: naive CD8+ T cells from PBMCs. The chain links TRBV14 to TRBJ2-7; D may be TRBD1 (6 bases). The sequence derives from a man aged 18 to 29 in good health. Some clones in this sample may be carry-over from other donors' samples. The CDR3 coding sequence is TGTGCCAGCAGCCCAAACAGGGCCGAGCAGTACTTC. It is translated as CASSPNRAEQYF.